This T cell receptor beta chain emerged from a study of CD8 T cells in ankylosing spondylitis. The CDR3 runs 15 residues. Germline V gene sequence: CDR1 MDHEN, CDR2 SYDVKM. V lost 5 bases to trimming and J lost 8 bases; unmatched junction nucleotides: 13. Each CDR3 protein gets one entry after TCRdb re-called the 5' RACE reads with MiXCR. The data show approximately 340,000 distinct CDR3 sequences, with roughly 15% seen just once and 0.9% to 1.2% held by the top ten. This clonotype was detected only a few times. This clonotype was obtained from a male donor with ankylosing spondylitis or in good health (not recorded which). Input material: blood, either unsorted or a sorted T cell fraction (not recorded which). The gene calls are TRBV28 and TRBJ2-7; 9 nucleotides line up with TRBD1. CDR3 nucleotides: TGTGCCAGCAGTACTACAGGGGGCCCCGGTACGAAGCAGTACTTC. Translating it yields CASSTTGGPGTKQYF.